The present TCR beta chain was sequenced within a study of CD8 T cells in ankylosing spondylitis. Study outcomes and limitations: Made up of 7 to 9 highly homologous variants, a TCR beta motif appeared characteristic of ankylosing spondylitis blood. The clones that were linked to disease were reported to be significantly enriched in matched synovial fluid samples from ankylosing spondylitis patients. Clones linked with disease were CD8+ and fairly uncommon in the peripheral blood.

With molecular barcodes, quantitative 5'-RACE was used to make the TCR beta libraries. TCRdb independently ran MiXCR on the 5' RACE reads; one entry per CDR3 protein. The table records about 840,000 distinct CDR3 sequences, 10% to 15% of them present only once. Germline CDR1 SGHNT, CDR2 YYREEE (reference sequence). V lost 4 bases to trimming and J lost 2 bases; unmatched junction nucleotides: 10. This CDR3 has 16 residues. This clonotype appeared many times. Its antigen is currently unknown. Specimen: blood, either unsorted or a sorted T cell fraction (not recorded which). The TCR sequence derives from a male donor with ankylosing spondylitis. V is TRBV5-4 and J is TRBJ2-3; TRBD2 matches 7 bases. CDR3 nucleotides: TGTGCCAGCAGCCCAAAAGAGCGGGGTACCACAGATACGCAGTATTTT. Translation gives CASSPKERGTTDTQYF.